This T cell receptor (beta chain) was recorded in a study of spatial heterogeneity in lung cancer. Study-level background: Alpha-chain detections were consistently fewer than beta-chain detections among the sequences. Broader study findings: Ubiquitous expanded tumor TCRs showed up in blood more at resection than follow-up.

This clonotype was picked up a small number of times. Its specificity is unknown. Losses at the gene ends were 4 bases for V and 8 bases for J; bases not matched to a gene: 9. Germline values: CDR1 SEHNR, CDR2 FQNEAQ (reference sequence). The CDR3 consists of 15 residues. The presence of a unique molecular identifier marked each TCR cDNA molecule. TCRdb re-analysed the 5' RACE reads in MiXCR, keeping a single row per CDR3 protein. The table shows 35,000 to 55,000 distinct CDR3 sequences, with roughly 7.1% occurring only once. Regarding time point: sample taken at primary tumor resection. Frozen PBMC, nontumor lung or tumor provided whole RNA, which was sequenced unsorted. Donation came from 70 or so patients with untreated early-stage non-small cell lung cancer.

The sample in question was PBMCs, obtained at surgery. This sequence originates from a female donor with early-stage non-small cell lung cancer. This sequence joins TRBV7-9 and TRBJ1-4, with TRBD1 matching over 8 bases. In DNA, the CDR3 is TGTGCCAGCAGCTATCAGCGACAGGGGCGAGAAAAACTGTTTTTT. Amino acids: CASSYQRQGREKLFF.